A single sample gave rise to the 27 T cell receptor beta chains below, sequenced in a study of shared clonotypes between healthy human individuals. The naive CD8 fraction comprised CD45RO-negative cells positively selected for CCR7 and excluded terminally differentiated effector memory CD45RA+ cells. Method: immunoSEQ multiplex PCR; TCRdb's copy keeps in-frame clones and lacks some. The sample has roughly 810,000 clones, 96% seen once. Source material: naive CD8+ T cells sorted from blood. The source of these receptors is a man aged 25 to 40 in good health.

The chain joins TRBV7-9 to TRBJ2-7, with 9 bases that match TRBD1. Germline-derived CDR1 and CDR2 are SEHNR and FQNEAQ (reference sequence). CDR3 length: 19 residues. Unmatched junction bases numbered 17, after V lost 1 base and J lost 4 bases. The CDR3 is CASSLGFMGQGKGLYEQYF. The CDR3 DNA is TGTGCCAGCAGCTTAGGATTCATGGGACAGGGAAAAGGCTTATACGAGCAGTACTTC.

The chain recombines TRBV11-2 with TRBJ2-7; TRBD1 is a possible D gene (6 bases). Germline V gene sequence: CDR1 SGHAT, CDR2 FQNNGV. The CDR3 has 15 residues. The V and J ends lost 2 bases and 7 bases respectively, with 18 bases between them. The CDR3 DNA reads TGTGCCAGCAGCTTATTGACAGGAGGACTTATGGAGCAGTACTTC. This codes for CASSLLTGGLMEQYF.

The rearrangement uses TRBV5-1 and TRBJ2-1; no reliable D call. Per germline, CDR1 SGHRS and CDR2 YFSETQ. The CDR3 contains 15 residues. V lost 0 bases and J 0 bases, leaving 7 bases between the germline ends. The CDR3 DNA is TGCGCCAGCAGCTTGGGCACCCGCTCCTACAATGAGCAGTTCTTC. Protein sequence: CASSLGTRSYNEQFF.

The genes are TRBV27 and TRBJ2-3; 8 bases match TRBD2. Trimming removed 3 bases from V and 2 bases from J; junction bases left unmatched: 4. CDR1 is MNHEY and CDR2 is SMNVEV in the germline V gene (reference sequence). The CDR3 contains 15 residues. The CDR3 bases are TGTGCCAGCAGTTTTGGCGGGAGGCCCACAGATACGCAGTATTTT. Translating it yields CASSFGGRPTDTQYF.

V and J are TRBV4-1 and TRBJ2-7, with 9 bases aligning to TRBD2. The CDR3 spans 18 residues. The junction had 12 bases not matched to a gene; V was cut back by 0 bases and J by 3 bases. Germline V CDR1 and CDR2: MGHRA, YSYEKL. CDR3 residues: CASSQEGAGGIVNYEQYF. The CDR3 DNA is TGCGCCAGCAGCCAAGAGGGGGCGGGAGGGATCGTGAACTACGAGCAGTACTTC.

The chain has TRBV29-1 and TRBJ2-2, with D possibly TRBD2 on 6 matching bases. V was trimmed by 6 bases and J by 3 bases, leaving 11 bases between them. This CDR3 region has 13 residues. Germline values: CDR1 SQVTM, CDR2 ANQGSEA. The CDR3: CSVAGSDTGELFF. CDR3 DNA: TGCAGCGTAGCCGGGAGCGACACCGGGGAGCTGTTTTTT.

The chain uses TRBV7-2 and TRBJ2-3; D is ambiguous. V was trimmed by 0 bases and J by 0 bases, leaving 13 bases between them. The CDR3 consists of 17 residues. Germline CDR1 is SGHTA and CDR2 is FQGNSA. The CDR3 coding sequence is TGTGCCAGCAGCTTAGCGGGCGGACCTACGAGCACAGATACGCAGTATTTT. It encodes CASSLAGGPTSTDTQYF.

The chain recombines TRBV14 with TRBJ1-1, with a weak D call TRBD1 (5 bases). Per the germline V gene, CDR1 is SGHDN and CDR2 is FVKESK. Trimming took 4 bases from V and 1 from J, leaving 13 bases between them. There are 15 residues in the CDR3. CDR3: CASSRLGTENTEAFF. CDR3 nucleotides: TGTGCCAGCAGCCGACTTGGGACTGAGAACACTGAAGCTTTCTTT.

The chain uses TRBV18 and TRBJ2-3, with unresolved D. This CDR3 is built from 13 residues. With 3 bases removed from V and 2 bases from J, the gap between germline ends came to 6 bases. Germline assignment: CDR1 KGHSH and CDR2 LQKENI. The CDR3 here is CASSPIPTDTQYF. The CDR3 nucleotides read TGTGCCAGCTCACCCATTCCCACAGATACGCAGTATTTT.

J is TRBJ2-5 and V is TRBV28, with TRBD2 matching over 11 bases. The germline gives CDR1 MDHEN, CDR2 SYDVKM. The length of the CDR3 is 16 residues. The ends lost 5 bases at V and 0 bases at J; junction bases unmatched: 5. The CDR3 spells CASSDASGRHQETQYF. The CDR3 region has the DNA TGTGCCAGCAGTGACGCTAGCGGGAGGCACCAAGAGACCCAGTACTTC.

This rearrangement joins TRBV27 to TRBJ2-2; no clear D gene. With 2 bases removed from V and 3 bases from J, the gap between germline ends came to 7 bases. Germline V gene data show CDR1 as MNHEY and CDR2 as SMNVEV (reference sequence). The CDR3 spans 14 residues. CDR3 DNA sequence: TGTGCCAGCAGTTTAAGGCGGCACACCGGGGAGCTGTTTTTT. Amino acid sequence: CASSLRRHTGELFF.

Only one count was recorded for this clone. The rearrangement links TRBV5-5 to TRBJ1-5; 9 bases are a match to TRBD1. The CDR3 sequence is 15 residues long. V was clipped by 2 bases and J by 5 bases; unmatched bases: 5. CDR1 SGHKS and CDR2 YYEKEE come from the germline V gene (reference sequence). CDR3 sequence reads: CASSLGQGRDQPQHF. As DNA, the CDR3 is TGTGCCAGCAGCTTAGGACAGGGGAGGGATCAGCCCCAGCATTTT.

The chain couples TRBV7-9 to TRBJ1-1; no reliable D call. The germline gives CDR1 SEHNR, CDR2 FQNEAQ (reference sequence). V gave up 5 bases and J gave up 1 base, with 14 bases separating them. The CDR3 totals 15 residues. The CDR3 reads CASSPPEVRNTEAFF. The CDR3 nucleotides read TGTGCCAGCAGCCCCCCAGAGGTTCGGAACACTGAAGCTTTCTTT. Supplemented by reference TRBV7-9 and TRBJ1-1, the full variable domain reads DTGVSQNPRHKITKRGQNVTFRCDPISEHNRLYWYRQTLGQGPEFLTYFQNEAQLEKSRLLSDRFSAERPKGSFSTLEIQRTEQGDSAMYLCASSPPEVRNTEAFFGQGTRLTVV.

The chain combines TRBV7-9 with TRBJ2-7; D gene unclear. Trimming stripped 4 bases from V and 4 bases from J, with 17 bases between. This CDR3 region has 15 residues. CDR1 is SEHNR and CDR2 is FQNEAQ in the germline V gene (reference sequence). The CDR3 nucleotides are TGTGCCAGCAGCTCGGAACTTGGACCACTGTACGAGCAGTACTTC. This translates into CASSSELGPLYEQYF.

The chain uses TRBV9 and TRBJ2-5; D uncertain. Between the trimmed V and J ends, which lost 0 bases and 0 bases, there was a span of 6 bases. The CDR3 covers 14 residues. Germline CDR1 and CDR2: SGDLS and YYNGEE. The CDR3, as DNA: TGTGCCAGCAGCGTAGAGGAGTACCAAGAGACCCAGTACTTC. It is translated as CASSVEEYQETQYF.

The genes are TRBV28 and TRBJ2-7; D is unclear. The length of the CDR3 is 12 residues. CDR1 is MDHEN and CDR2 is SYDVKM in the germline V gene. With 6 bases removed from V and 5 bases from J, the gap between germline ends came to 11 bases. The CDR3 region is CASSPDAHEQYF. CDR3 coding DNA: TGTGCCAGCAGCCCCGACGCCCACGAGCAGTACTTC.

The chain uses TRBV6-6 and TRBJ2-5; 7 nucleotides line up with TRBD1. The CDR3 is 15 residues long. Per germline, CDR1 MNHNY and CDR2 SVGAGI (reference sequence). The ends lost 2 bases at V and 3 bases at J; junction bases unmatched: 6. The CDR3 loop reads CASSYLRDSKETQYF. CDR3 DNA: TGTGCCAGCAGTTACCTTAGGGACAGTAAAGAGACCCAGTACTTC.

The chain employs TRBV5-1 and TRBJ2-3; the D gene is possibly TRBD2 (6 bases). Trimming took 7 bases from V and 6 from J, leaving 15 bases between them. This CDR3 has 13 amino acids. CDR1 and CDR2 (germline): SGHRS, YFSETQ. CDR3 protein: CASSGLPRDTQYF. In DNA, the CDR3 is TGCGCCAGCTCGGGACTCCCAAGGGATACGCAGTATTTT.

The V gene is TRBV29-1, the J gene TRBJ2-3, with D unclear. In germline, CDR1 is SQVTM, CDR2 ANQGSEA. V lost 3 bases and J 2 bases, leaving 9 bases between the germline ends. The CDR3 length is 13 residues. In DNA, the CDR3 is TGCAGCGTTGACGGCCGAACCACAGATACGCAGTATTTT. Protein sequence: CSVDGRTTDTQYF.

The rearrangement links TRBV7-9 to TRBJ1-2; weak D call: TRBD1 (5 bases). Per germline, CDR1 SEHNR and CDR2 FQNEAQ (reference sequence). This CDR3 contains 11 residues. V was clipped by 4 bases and J by 8 bases, with 8 bases between them. This chain's CDR3 is CASSSGLGYTF. The CDR3 DNA is TGTGCCAGCAGCTCGGGGCTCGGCTACACCTTC. Full variable domain (remainder filled in from reference TRBV7-9 and TRBJ1-2): DTGVSQNPRHKITKRGQNVTFRCDPISEHNRLYWYRQTLGQGPEFLTYFQNEAQLEKSRLLSDRFSAERPKGSFSTLEIQRTEQGDSAMYLCASSSGLGYTFGSGTRLTVV.

The chain joins TRBV18 to TRBJ1-2; D remains unclear. V shed 3 bases and J shed 4 bases, with 15 bases lying between them. The CDR3 covers 15 residues. Germline V lookup: CDR1 KGHSH, CDR2 LQKENI. CDR3 protein: CASSPGEGSVYGYTF. In nucleotides, the CDR3 is TGTGCCAGCTCACCGGGAGAGGGAAGTGTCTATGGCTACACCTTC.

The chain employs TRBV10-1 and TRBJ2-7; D not certain. CDR3 size: 13 residues. Trimming stripped 2 bases from V and 6 bases from J, with 11 bases between. Germline values: CDR1 WNHNN, CDR2 SYGVQD (reference sequence). The CDR3 region has the DNA TGCGCCAGCAGTGAGGGCTACTCGGGCGAGCAGTACTTC. It encodes CASSEGYSGEQYF.

The chain is built from TRBV5-1 and TRBJ1-1; D is unresolved. The CDR3 totals 13 residues. The V end lost 2 bases, the J end lost 4 bases, and 9 bases lay between the germline ends. Germline V lookup: CDR1 SGHRS, CDR2 YFSETQ. CDR3 nucleotides: TGCGCCAGCAGCTTAGGATTTGGCACTGAAGCTTTCTTT. Amino acid sequence: CASSLGFGTEAFF.

This chain connects TRBV9 to TRBJ1-4; D not resolved. V shed 0 bases and J shed 6 bases, with 9 bases lying between them. In germline, CDR1 is SGDLS, CDR2 YYNGEE. The CDR3 is made up of 14 amino acids. CDR3: CASSVEGGHEKLFF. DNA for the CDR3: TGTGCCAGCAGCGTAGAGGGAGGGCATGAAAAACTGTTTTTT. Using reference TRBV9 and TRBJ1-4 for the parts outside the CDR3, the full variable domain is DSGVTQTPKHLITATGQRVTLRCSPRSGDLSVYWYQQSLDQGLQFLIQYYNGEERAKGNILERFSAQQFPDLHSELNLSSLELGDSALYFCASSVEGGHEKLFFGSGTQLSVL.

CDR3 sequence (DNA): TGCGCCAGCAGTGTAGGCCGGGGGTACGAGCAGTACTTC. Protein product: CASSVGRGYEQYF. The chain joins TRBV10-2 to TRBJ2-7; tentative D call: TRBD2 (6 bases). CDR1 is WSHSY and CDR2 is SAAADI in the germline V gene. Trimming cost V 4 bases and J 4 bases, with 11 bases left between them. The CDR3 is made up of 13 amino acids.

The genes are TRBV28 and TRBJ1-5; D might be TRBD1 (6 bases). Germline V gene data show CDR1 as MDHEN and CDR2 as SYDVKM. V was pared by 6 bases and J by 7 bases, with 25 bases between. The CDR3 loop spans 17 amino acids. CDR3 nucleotides: TGTGCCAGCAGCCTAAATACAGGGACGCTTGAAGAACAGCCCCAGCATTTT. Translated, it gives CASSLNTGTLEEQPQHF.

The gene calls are TRBV29-1 and TRBJ2-7; 10 nucleotides align to TRBD1. Germline assignment: CDR1 SQVTM and CDR2 ANQGSEA. V shed 7 bases, J shed 6 bases, and the junction held 18 bases outside the gene matches. The CDR3 spans 16 residues. CDR3 protein: CSATFISSDRGSEQYF. CDR3 coding DNA: TGCAGCGCGACCTTCATTTCGTCGGACAGGGGGAGCGAGCAGTACTTC.